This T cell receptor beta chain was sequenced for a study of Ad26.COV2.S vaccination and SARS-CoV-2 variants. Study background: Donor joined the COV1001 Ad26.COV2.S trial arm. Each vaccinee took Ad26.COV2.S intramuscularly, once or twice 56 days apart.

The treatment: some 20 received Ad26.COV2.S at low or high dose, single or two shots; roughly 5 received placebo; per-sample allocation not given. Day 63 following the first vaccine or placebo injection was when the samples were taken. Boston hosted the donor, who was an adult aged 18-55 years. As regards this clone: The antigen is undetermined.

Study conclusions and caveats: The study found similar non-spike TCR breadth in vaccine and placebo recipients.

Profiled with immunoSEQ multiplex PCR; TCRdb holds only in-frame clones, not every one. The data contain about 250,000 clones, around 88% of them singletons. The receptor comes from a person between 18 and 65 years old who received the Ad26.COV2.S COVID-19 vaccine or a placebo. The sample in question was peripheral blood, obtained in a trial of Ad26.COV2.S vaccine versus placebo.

The CDR3 sequence: CASRTAVNYGYTF. CDR3 bases: TGTGCCAGTCGTACGGCGGTTAACTATGGCTACACCTTC. The V call is TRBV19, the J call TRBJ1-2; unclear D gene. The V gene's germline CDR1 is LNHDA and CDR2 SQIVND (reference sequence). V gave up 8 bases and J gave up 1 base, with 11 bases separating them. CDR3 length: 13 residues.